The 2 T cell receptor beta chains presented below share a single source sample, sequenced in a study of blood T cell repertoires in COVID-19. Sequenced by immunoSEQ multiplex PCR; TCRdb stores in-frame clones only, minus some. This sample yields 190,000 or so clones, of which nearly 90% are seen a single time; about 0.66% belongs to the top ten. Material: peripheral blood. These receptor sequences come from a man aged 50 or older with acute or convalescent COVID-19.

The CDR3 sequence is CASSLPGTGGSYEQYF. Written as DNA, the CDR3 is TGTGCCAGCAGTTTACCAGGGACAGGGGGGAGCTACGAGCAGTACTTC. The gene calls are TRBV28 and TRBJ2-7, with TRBD1 identical over 11 bases. Per the germline V gene, CDR1 is MDHEN and CDR2 is SYDVKM. CDR3 length: 16 residues. Trimming took 2 bases from V and 3 from J; bases not matched to a gene: 6.

Here the CDR3 reads CASSQGQGAGNEQFF. CDR3 DNA: TGTGCCAGCAGCCAGGGACAGGGGGCTGGGAATGAGCAGTTCTTC. The rearrangement links TRBV11-3 to TRBJ2-1; 12 nucleotides agree with TRBD1. The CDR3 runs 15 residues. Germline assignment: CDR1 SGHNT and CDR2 YENEEA. The V gene end was trimmed by 5 bases and the J gene end by 7 bases; junction bases not matched to a gene: 6.